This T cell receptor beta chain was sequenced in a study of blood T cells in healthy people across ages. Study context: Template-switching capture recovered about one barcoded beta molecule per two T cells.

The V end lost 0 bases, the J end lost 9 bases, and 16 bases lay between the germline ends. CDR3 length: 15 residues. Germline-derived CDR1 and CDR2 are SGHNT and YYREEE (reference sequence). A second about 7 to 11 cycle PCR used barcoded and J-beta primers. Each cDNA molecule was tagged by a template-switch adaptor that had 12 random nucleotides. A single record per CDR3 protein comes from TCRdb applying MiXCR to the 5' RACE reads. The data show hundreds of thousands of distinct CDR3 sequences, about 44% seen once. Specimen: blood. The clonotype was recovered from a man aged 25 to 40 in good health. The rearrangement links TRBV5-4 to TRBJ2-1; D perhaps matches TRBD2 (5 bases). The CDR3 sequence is CASSLEGLSVREQFF. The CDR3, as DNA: TGTGCCAGCAGCTTGGAAGGACTTTCGGTACGTGAGCAGTTCTTC.